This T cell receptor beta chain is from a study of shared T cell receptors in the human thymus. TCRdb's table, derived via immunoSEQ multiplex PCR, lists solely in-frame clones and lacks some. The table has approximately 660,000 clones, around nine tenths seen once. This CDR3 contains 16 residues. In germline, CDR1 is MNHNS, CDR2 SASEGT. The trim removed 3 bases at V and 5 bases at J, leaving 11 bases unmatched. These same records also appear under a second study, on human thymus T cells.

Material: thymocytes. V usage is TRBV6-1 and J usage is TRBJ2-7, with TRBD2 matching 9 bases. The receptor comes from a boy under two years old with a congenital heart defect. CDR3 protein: CASSDRIAGEKDEQYF. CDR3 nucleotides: TGTGCCAGCAGTGACAGGATAGCGGGAGAAAAAGACGAGCAGTACTTC.